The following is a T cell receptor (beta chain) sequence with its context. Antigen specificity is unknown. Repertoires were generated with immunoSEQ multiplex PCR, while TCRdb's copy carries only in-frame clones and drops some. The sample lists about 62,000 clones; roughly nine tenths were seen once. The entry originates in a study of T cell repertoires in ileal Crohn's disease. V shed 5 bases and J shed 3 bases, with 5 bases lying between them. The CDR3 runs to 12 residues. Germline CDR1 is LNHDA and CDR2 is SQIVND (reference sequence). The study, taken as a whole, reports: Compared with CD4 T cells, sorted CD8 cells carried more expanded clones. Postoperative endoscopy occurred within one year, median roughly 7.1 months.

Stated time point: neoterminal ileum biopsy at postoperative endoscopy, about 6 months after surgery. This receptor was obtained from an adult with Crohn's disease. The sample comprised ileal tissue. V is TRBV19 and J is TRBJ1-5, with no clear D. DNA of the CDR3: TGTGCCAGTAGTTTCTCCAATCAGCCCCAGCATTTT. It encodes CASSFSNQPQHF.